Below are 26 T cell receptor beta chains sequenced from a single sample in a study of T cell responses to AZD1222 COVID-19 vaccine. Assay: immunoSEQ multiplex PCR; the TCRdb copy retains only in-frame clones and omits some. The data hold 150,000 to 200,000 clones, with 90% to 95% observed a single time. The specimen comprised peripheral blood, sampled on day 0 of AZD1222 vaccination. Source of these receptors: an adult in good health.

The chain recombines TRBV30 with TRBJ1-1; D gene unclear. The CDR3 covers 12 residues. Deletions cut 2 bases from V and 1 base from J, with 5 bases between. Per the germline V gene, CDR1 is GTSNPN and CDR2 is SVGIG (reference sequence). The CDR3 spells CAWSMGNTEAFF. DNA of the CDR3: TGTGCCTGGAGTATGGGGAACACTGAAGCTTTCTTT.

The gene calls are TRBV7-9 and TRBJ1-2; D perhaps matches TRBD1 (6 bases). Trimming removed 5 bases at V and 6 bases at J, with 13 bases between. Germline CDR1 is SEHNR and CDR2 is FQNEAQ (reference sequence). This CDR3 contains 13 residues. The chain's CDR3 is CASSANKGDGYTF. The DNA of the CDR3 is TGTGCCAGCAGCGCCAACAAGGGGGATGGCTACACCTTC.

The rearrangement links TRBV6-5 to TRBJ1-5, with TRBD1 matching 7 bases. Germline lookup yields CDR1 MNHEY and CDR2 SVGAGI. The CDR3 loop spans 13 amino acids. The trim removed 4 bases at V and 5 bases at J, leaving 2 bases unmatched. CDR3 sequence: CASSLQGYQPQHF. In nucleotides, the CDR3 is TGTGCCAGCAGTTTACAGGGGTATCAGCCCCAGCATTTT.

The rearrangement uses TRBV2 and TRBJ2-5; the D gene is possibly TRBD1 (5 bases). The germline gives CDR1 SNHLY, CDR2 FYNNEI. V dropped 3 bases and J dropped 1 base, with 9 bases sitting between them. This CDR3 has 14 residues. CDR3 loop: CASSDQGLQETQYF. The CDR3 DNA reads TGTGCCAGCAGTGACCAGGGCCTCCAAGAGACCCAGTACTTC.

The chain uses TRBV3-1 (or the pseudogene TRBV3-2) and TRBJ2-3; D may be TRBD2 (6 bases). Germline-derived CDR1 and CDR2 are LGHDT and YNNKEL (reference sequence). The CDR3 extends over 11 amino acids. The V end was cut by 3 bases, the J end by 8 bases, with 6 bases between. CDR3 sequence (DNA): TGTGCCAGCAGCCAGGGGGGTACGCAGTATTTT. Protein: CASSQGGTQYF.

A single count supports this clone. The chain employs TRBV5-6 and TRBJ1-2, with 8 bases lining up with TRBD1. V lost 6 bases to trimming and J lost 5 bases; unmatched junction nucleotides: 9. This CDR3 has 14 residues. Germline V CDR1 and CDR2: SGHDT, YYEEEE. CDR3 amino acids: CASKLTGVAYGYTF. The CDR3 coding sequence is TGTGCCAGCAAACTGACAGGGGTGGCTTATGGCTACACCTTC. The full variable domain, in which reference TRBV5-6 and TRBJ1-2 provide the parts outside the CDR3, is DAGVTQSPTHLIKTRGQQVTLRCSPKSGHDTVSWYQQALGQGPQFIFQYYEEEERQRGNFPDRFSGHQFPNYSSELNVNALLLGDSALYLCASKLTGVAYGYTFGSGTRLTVV.

The chain links TRBV7-9 to TRBJ2-7; 12 nucleotides agree with TRBD2. In germline, CDR1 is SEHNR, CDR2 FQNEAQ (reference sequence). J lost 2 bases, V lost 5 bases, and 4 bases had no gene match. This CDR3 has 15 amino acids. In DNA, the CDR3 is TGTGCCAGCAGCCCCCGGACTAGCGGGACCTACGAGCAGTACTTC. Translation: CASSPRTSGTYEQYF.

This chain connects TRBV6-1 to TRBJ1-1, with D perhaps TRBD1 (5 bases). The V end lost 3 bases, the J end lost 1 base, and 12 bases lay between the germline ends. Germline values: CDR1 MNHNS, CDR2 SASEGT. The CDR3 runs to 15 residues. The CDR3, as DNA: TGTGCCAGCAGTGATGGGGCGCGCACGAACACTGAAGCTTTCTTT. Protein product: CASSDGARTNTEAFF.

The V and J genes are TRBV30 and TRBJ1-1, with D uncertain. Trimming shortened V by 4 bases and J by 3 bases, and 21 bases separated the two germline ends. Germline CDR1 and CDR2: GTSNPN and SVGIG (reference sequence). The CDR3 runs 16 residues. The CDR3 loop reads CAWTCAGDSRDTEAFF. The CDR3 nucleotides read TGTGCCTGGACATGCGCGGGAGACTCAAGGGACACTGAAGCTTTCTTT.

V gene TRBV6-5 combines with J gene TRBJ1-2; D perhaps matches TRBD1 (5 bases). The V gene lost 4 bases and the J gene lost 4 bases, with 19 bases spanning the gap. Germline V CDR1 and CDR2: MNHEY, SVGAGI. The CDR3 sequence is 16 residues long. The DNA of the CDR3 is TGTGCCAGCAGTTCCCCGAGGCAGGGCAGGCTCTATGGCTACACCTTC. Translating gives CASSSPRQGRLYGYTF.

This sequence joins TRBV7-9 and TRBJ2-3; TRBD2 matches 8 bases. Germline lookup yields CDR1 SEHNR and CDR2 FQNEAQ (reference sequence). J lost 6 bases, V lost 2 bases, and 13 bases had no gene match. The CDR3 consists of 17 residues. As DNA, the CDR3 is TGTGCCAGCAGCTTACCCGGGACTAGGGGGGGCCGGGATACGCAGTATTTT. Translating gives CASSLPGTRGGRDTQYF. The full variable domain, rest sourced from reference TRBV7-9 and TRBJ2-3, is DTGVSQNPRHKITKRGQNVTFRCDPISEHNRLYWYRQTLGQGPEFLTYFQNEAQLEKSRLLSDRFSAERPKGSFSTLEIQRTEQGDSAMYLCASSLPGTRGGRDTQYFGPGTRLTVL.

This clone was picked up a small number of times. The chain uses TRBV5-4 and TRBJ1-2; D call uncertain. With 0 bases removed from V and 0 bases from J, the gap between germline ends came to 9 bases. The CDR3 has 15 residues. Germline assignment: CDR1 SGHNT and CDR2 YYREEE (reference sequence). CDR3 bases: TGTGCCAGCAGCTTGGCCGGATATACTAACTATGGCTACACCTTC. Its translation: CASSLAGYTNYGYTF.

The chain has TRBV18 and TRBJ1-1, with a tentative D call TRBD1 (6 bases). Germline lookup yields CDR1 KGHSH and CDR2 LQKENI. V lost 4 bases, J lost 3 bases, and 12 bases lay in between. There are 14 residues in the CDR3. The CDR3 here is CASSLMDSYTEAFF. Written as DNA, the CDR3 is TGTGCCAGCTCACTCATGGACAGTTACACTGAAGCTTTCTTT.

The V gene is TRBV19, the J gene TRBJ1-4, with TRBD1 matching over 10 bases. Germline CDR1 and CDR2: LNHDA and SQIVND (reference sequence). CDR3 length: 14 residues. V lost 7 bases to trimming and J lost 5 bases; unmatched junction nucleotides: 4. The CDR3 region is CASIDRGRNEKLFF. CDR3 DNA sequence: TGTGCCAGTATCGACAGGGGGCGAAATGAAAAACTGTTTTTT.

The genes are TRBV18 and TRBJ1-6; no definite D call. From germline, CDR1 is KGHSH and CDR2 LQKENI. The CDR3 sequence is 17 residues long. Trimming stripped 2 bases from V and 6 bases from J, with 17 bases between. CDR3 DNA: TGTGCCAGCTCACCAGAGACCCCTTACTCCCCTAATTCACCCCTCCACTTT. It encodes CASSPETPYSPNSPLHF.

This chain uses TRBV14 with TRBJ1-2; maybe TRBD1 (5 bases). The CDR3 has 16 residues. Germline CDR1 and CDR2: SGHDN and FVKESK. With 1 base removed from V and 0 bases from J, the gap between germline ends came to 12 bases. The CDR3 nucleotides read TGTGCCAGCAGCCAAGCCGGGGCACCCTCTAACTATGGCTACACCTTC. This encodes CASSQAGAPSNYGYTF.

This rearrangement joins TRBV2 to TRBJ2-1, with 7 positions matching TRBD2. The CDR3 loop spans 14 amino acids. Germline CDR1 is SNHLY and CDR2 is FYNNEI. Trimming took 6 bases from V and 8 from J; bases not matched to a gene: 10. CDR3 sequence (DNA): TGTGCCAGCAGGGTGGGCCGGGGGGTTGATGAGCAGTTCTTC. This translates into CASRVGRGVDEQFF.

The DNA for the CDR3 is TGCGCCAGCAGTACTAGTAACCCGAGTTTGGAGACCCAGTACTTC. Its translation is CASSTSNPSLETQYF. The genes are TRBV5-1 and TRBJ2-5; a weak D match, TRBD2 (5 bases). The CDR3 has 15 amino acids. Trimming removed 5 bases at V and 5 bases at J, with 19 bases between. The V gene's germline CDR1 is SGHRS and CDR2 YFSETQ.

The chain joins TRBV4-1 to TRBJ2-1; 9 bases are shared with TRBD2. The CDR3 runs 19 residues. The ends lost 0 bases at V and 6 bases at J; junction bases unmatched: 15. Germline V gene sequence: CDR1 MGHRA, CDR2 YSYEKL. This chain's CDR3 is CASSQDNGGRAGVVNEQFF. In DNA, the CDR3 is TGCGCCAGCAGCCAAGATAACGGCGGGAGGGCAGGGGTGGTCAATGAGCAGTTCTTC.

The chain links TRBV7-7 to TRBJ1-4; D is ambiguous. Germline loops: CDR1 SSHAT, CDR2 FNYEAQ (reference sequence). The CDR3 spans 14 residues. V shed 2 bases and J shed 6 bases, with 10 bases lying between them. CDR3 sequence reads: CASSLTVYYEKLFF. The CDR3 DNA follows: TGTGCCAGCAGCTTAACGGTATACTATGAAAAACTGTTTTTT.

The chain couples TRBV6-5 to TRBJ1-2; 8 bases line up with TRBD1. Germline trimming cut 2 bases from V and 6 bases from J; bases unmatched to any gene: 8. This CDR3 has 15 residues. Per the germline V gene, CDR1 is MNHEY and CDR2 is SVGAGI. The chain's CDR3 is CASSYRDRGSDGYTF. The CDR3 region has the DNA TGTGCCAGCAGTTACCGAGACAGGGGCTCGGATGGCTACACCTTC.

The CDR3 loop is CASSPGTLANQPQHF. The CDR3 region has the DNA TGTGCCAGCAGCCCGGGGACCTTAGCAAATCAGCCCCAGCATTTT. The chain employs TRBV3-1 (or the pseudogene TRBV3-2) and TRBJ1-5; TRBD1 is a possible D gene (5 bases). Trimming took off 4 bases at V and 4 bases at J, with 14 bases between the two ends. There are 15 residues in the CDR3. Germline V gene sequence: CDR1 LGHDT, CDR2 YNNKEL (reference sequence).

The chain has TRBV6-5 and TRBJ1-1, with D possibly TRBD1 on 5 matching bases. This CDR3 spans 13 amino acids. Per the germline V gene, CDR1 is MNHEY and CDR2 is SVGAGI. The ends were cut back, 6 bases at V and 1 base at J, with 9 bases in the middle. DNA of the CDR3: TGTGCCAGCAGCAATGGACAGAACACTGAAGCTTTCTTT. Its protein product is CASSNGQNTEAFF.

The rearrangement links TRBV3-1 (or the pseudogene TRBV3-2) to TRBJ1-2; 7 nucleotides align to TRBD1. The CDR3 consists of 17 residues. Trimming at V came to 6 bases and at J to 0 bases, leaving 13 bases not matched to a gene. The germline V gene encodes CDR1 LGHDT and CDR2 YNNKEL (reference sequence). The CDR3 coding sequence is TGTGCCAGCAGGAGAACCGGGACAGCAAAATCTAACTATGGCTACACCTTC. Amino acids: CASRRTGTAKSNYGYTF.

In this sample, this clone turned up once. J is TRBJ1-2 and V is TRBV19, with unresolved D. From germline, CDR1 is LNHDA and CDR2 SQIVND (reference sequence). The V end lost 7 bases, the J end lost 0 bases, and 18 bases lay between the germline ends. This CDR3 has 16 amino acids. The chain's CDR3 is CASKTPYLDSNYGYTF. CDR3 DNA sequence: TGTGCCAGTAAGACACCTTACCTTGACTCTAACTATGGCTACACCTTC.

The chain joins TRBV5-1 to TRBJ2-7, with 9 bases identical to TRBD1. CDR1 and CDR2 (germline): SGHRS, YFSETQ. The CDR3 totals 13 residues. Losses at the gene ends were 8 bases for V and 3 bases for J; bases not matched to a gene: 6. CDR3 bases: TGCGCCAGTAGGACAGGGGAACTCTACGAGCAGTACTTC. Translating gives CASRTGELYEQYF.